The entry that follows covers one TCR beta chain sequence. The antigen is not known. Compared with germline, one end of the junction differs, possibly owing to a read error. This sample stems from a study of blood T cells in healthy people across ages. Combining a sample-barcoded 5' primer with a J-beta primer mix, a second PCR ran for about 7 to 11 cycles. TCRdb ran MiXCR on the 5' RACE reads and lists one entry per CDR3 protein. Here the sample spans more than 1,000,000 distinct CDR3 sequences, under 30% being singletons. Ranging in age from roughly 6 to 95, the donors were healthy Caucasian individuals from Russia. Study conclusions and caveats: Age showed a roughly linear inverse relationship with TCR beta diversity per million T cells.

These data also formed part of another study, on T cells of mothers and their children. According to that study: Every microgram of extracted RNA entered cDNA synthesis, roughly 1.4 ug per 15 ul.

This receptor was obtained from a girl under 10 years old in good health. The material sequenced was blood.

The chain's CDR3 is CASSLTRWMIQGGNPPLHF. DNA for the CDR3: TGTGCCAGCAGTTTAACTCGGTGGATGATTCAGGGGGGTAATCCACCCCTCCACTTT. The chain joins TRBV28 to TRBJ1-6; 7 bases align to TRBD1. This CDR3 comprises 19 residues. Germline CDR1 and CDR2: MDHEN and SYDVKM.